These 15 T cell receptor beta chains originate from one sample sequenced in a study of CD8 T cells in ankylosing spondylitis. One entry per CDR3 protein results from TCRdb running MiXCR on the 5' RACE reads. The sample has 200,000 to 300,000 distinct CDR3 sequences, approximately 8.4% seen once. What was sequenced was blood, either unsorted or a sorted T cell fraction (not recorded which). These receptors were collected from a female donor with ankylosing spondylitis or in good health (not recorded which).

In this sample, this clonotype turned up many times. The chain carries TRBV29-1 and TRBJ1-3; tentatively, D is TRBD1 (5 bases). The V gene's germline CDR1 is SQVTM and CDR2 ANQGSEA. V was clipped by 0 bases and J by 5 bases, with 11 bases between them. The CDR3 covers 14 residues. This CDR3 is CSVEDRQNRNTIYF. CDR3 DNA sequence: TGCAGCGTTGAAGATCGACAGAATCGAAACACCATATATTTT.

The CDR3 DNA sequence: TGCAGTACCGGGGCCAAATACAATGAGCAGTTCTTC. Protein: CSTGAKYNEQFF. The V call is TRBV20-1, the J call TRBJ2-1, with D perhaps being TRBD1 or TRBD2 (5 bases each). Germline assignment: CDR1 DFQATT and CDR2 SNEGSKA (reference sequence). This CDR3 spans 12 amino acids. Trimming took 8 bases from V and 4 from J, leaving 12 bases between them.

This clonotype has ten or more counts. The chain carries TRBV7-2 and TRBJ1-1; 7 nucleotides line up with TRBD1. The CDR3 is 15 residues long. The ends lost 2 bases at V and 4 bases at J; junction bases unmatched: 7. Germline-derived CDR1 and CDR2 are SGHTA and FQGNSA. CDR3 sequence: CASSLRQGETTEAFF. Written as DNA, the CDR3 is TGTGCCAGCAGCTTAAGACAGGGAGAGACCACTGAAGCTTTCTTT.

There are a few counts of this clonotype. The CDR3 nucleotides read TGTGCCAGCAGCCTTAACACGGACGAGCAGTACTTC. Translating it yields CASSLNTDEQYF. The chain joins TRBV7-2 to TRBJ2-7; D is unclear. V was trimmed by 5 bases and J by 5 bases, leaving 10 bases between them. Looked up from germline, CDR1 is SGHTA and CDR2 is FQGNSA. This CDR3 spans 12 amino acids. Complete variable domain (other parts from reference TRBV7-2 and TRBJ2-7): GAGVSQSPSNKVTEKGKDVELRCDPISGHTALYWYRQSLGQGLEFLIYFQGNSAPDKSGLPSDRFSAERTGGSVSTLTIQRTQQEDSAVYLCASSLNTDEQYFGPGTRLTVT.

This clonotype was seen ten or more times. The V and J genes are TRBV28 and TRBJ1-2; D is possibly TRBD1 (5 bases). Between the trimmed V and J ends, which lost 4 bases and 0 bases, there was a span of 9 bases. CDR1 and CDR2 (germline): MDHEN, SYDVKM. CDR3 length: 14 residues. The CDR3 loop reads CASSSGLSNYGYTF. In DNA form, the CDR3 reads TGTGCCAGCAGTTCGGGACTCTCTAACTATGGCTACACCTTC.

Many counts were recorded for this clonotype. The CDR3 DNA reads as TGTGCCAGCAGTCGACAGGGCTTTGGCGAGACCCAGTACTTC. As protein: CASSRQGFGETQYF. This sequence joins TRBV5-5 and TRBJ2-5; 7 bases map to TRBD1. With 5 bases clipped from V and 5 bases from J, the junction kept 9 bases outside the gene matches. Per germline, CDR1 SGHKS and CDR2 YYEKEE (reference sequence). This CDR3 is built from 14 residues.

The chain couples TRBV5-6 to TRBJ2-3, with D uncertain. Trimming stripped 0 bases from V and 2 bases from J, with 16 bases between. The CDR3 is 17 amino acids. CDR1 and CDR2 from the germline V gene are SGHDT and YYEEEE. Here the CDR3 DNA reads TGTGCCAGCAGCTTGGTCCTATCCGAGGCACCCACAGATACGCAGTATTTT. Its protein product is CASSLVLSEAPTDTQYF.

This clonotype was observed at least ten times. The genes are TRBV20-1 and TRBJ2-1; D is unclear. The CDR3 is made up of 11 amino acids. The germline V gene encodes CDR1 DFQATT and CDR2 SNEGSKA (reference sequence). Deletions cut 5 bases from V and 7 bases from J, with 9 bases between. CDR3 sequence (DNA): TGCAGTGCTTCTAGAATAAATGAGCAGTTCTTC. Residues: CSASRINEQFF.

Only a few counts were recorded for this clonotype. This rearrangement joins TRBV24-1 to TRBJ2-1; tentative D call: TRBD1 (6 bases). This CDR3 contains 13 residues. Trimming shortened V by 9 bases and J by 4 bases, and 12 bases separated the two germline ends. Germline V gives CDR1 KGHDR, CDR2 SFDVKD. CDR3 nucleotide sequence: TGTGCCACCGCAAGAACAGGGTACAATGAGCAGTTCTTC. It yields the protein CATARTGYNEQFF.

This clonotype was counted at least ten times. The chain joins TRBV7-2 to TRBJ2-1; D possibly corresponds to TRBD2 (5 bases). Trimming shortened V by 1 base and J by 8 bases, and 9 bases separated the two germline ends. CDR1 SGHTA and CDR2 FQGNSA come from the germline V gene. The CDR3 runs to 13 residues. CDR3 bases: TGTGCCAGCAGCTTAGGTTGGCGGGATGAGCAGTTCTTC. Its translation: CASSLGWRDEQFF.

With respect to this clonotype: A read error may be the cause here, since a much bigger clone is one base away. The chain couples TRBV9 to TRBJ1-5; possible D gene TRBD1, 6 bases. The CDR3 is 15 residues long. CDR1 SGDLS and CDR2 YYNGEE come from the germline V gene. The CDR3 sequence is CASNVEEGGTQPQHF. The CDR3 DNA reads as TGTGCCAGCAACGTAGAGGAAGGGGGAACTCAGCCCCAGCATTTT. Looking up the rest from reference TRBV9 and TRBJ1-5 gives the full variable domain: DSGVTQTPKHLITATGQRVTLRCSPRSGDLSVYWYQQSLDQGLQFLIQYYNGEERAKGNILERFSAQQFPDLHSELNLSSLELGDSALYFCASNVEEGGTQPQHFGDGTRLSIL.

In this sample, this clonotype turned up once. It may be a read error: a sequence one base away is much more abundant. This sequence joins TRBV7-8 and TRBJ1-1; D may be TRBD1 (6 bases). The CDR3 extends over 13 amino acids. From germline, CDR1 is SGHVS and CDR2 FQNEAQ. CDR3 nucleotides: TGTGCCAGCAGCCCCGGACAGAACACTGAAGTTTTCTTT. Encoded protein: CASSPGQNTEVFF.

This clonotype appeared many times. The J gene is TRBJ1-1, the V gene TRBV12-3 or TRBV12-4; TRBD1 aligns across 9 bases. This CDR3 has 13 residues. V trimming: 10 bases; J trimming: 1 base; junction bases outside the gene matches: 4. CDR3 residues: CATDRGGNTEAFF. The CDR3 DNA reads TGTGCCACGGACAGGGGAGGGAACACTGAAGCTTTCTTT.

This clonotype was seen ten or more times. This chain uses TRBV15 with TRBJ1-1; D gene ambiguous. CDR3 length: 12 residues. Germline V CDR1 and CDR2: LNHNV, YYDKDF (reference sequence). V was cut by 7 bases and J by 4 bases, with 10 bases left in between. The CDR3 DNA sequence: TGTGCCACCAAAGTCGGTGGCACTGAAGCTTTCTTT. Protein product: CATKVGGTEAFF.

This clonotype was recorded at least ten times. The V call is TRBV13, the J call TRBJ2-5; D remains unclear. The CDR3 sequence is 15 residues long. The germline V gene has CDR1 PRHDT and CDR2 FYEKMQ (reference sequence). V was cut by 5 bases and J by 4 bases, with 17 bases left in between. CDR3 protein: CASSTGLQRVETQYF. CDR3 nucleotides: TGTGCCAGCAGCACCGGGCTCCAGAGAGTAGAGACCCAGTACTTC.